These 2 T cell receptor beta chains came from one sample sequenced in a study of T cell responses to AZD1222 COVID-19 vaccine. The data were produced by immunoSEQ multiplex PCR, yet TCRdb's version contains in-frame clones alone and is incomplete. The table shows some 140,000 clones, with approximately 92% occurring only once. The input for sequencing was peripheral blood, taken on day 0 of AZD1222 vaccination. These receptors came from an adult in good health.

This rearrangement joins TRBV7-6 to TRBJ1-5, with D maybe TRBD1 (6 bases). V lost 4 bases and J 2 bases, leaving 12 bases between the germline ends. The germline gives CDR1 SGHVS, CDR2 FNYEAQ. CDR3 length equals 15 residues. CDR3 coding DNA: TGTGCCAGCAGCTCAGGGGCAGGAGGCAATCAGCCCCAGCATTTT. It encodes CASSSGAGGNQPQHF.

The CDR3 bases are TGCAGTGCTAGTAAACTAGCGGGAGGGGAGACCCAGTACTTC. As protein: CSASKLAGGETQYF. The rearrangement uses TRBV20-1 and TRBJ2-5, with 13 bases lining up with TRBD2. V lost 3 bases to trimming and J lost 5 bases; unmatched junction nucleotides: 3. The CDR3 contains 14 residues. Germline V CDR1 and CDR2: DFQATT, SNEGSKA (reference sequence).